The clone carrying this T cell receptor beta chain was found a few times. Its cognate antigen is unknown. The CDR3 has 13 residues. Germline CDR1 reads SGHAT; CDR2 reads FQNNGV. Trimming pared 4 bases from V and 10 bases from J, leaving 14 bases between. A second about 7 to 11 cycle PCR used barcoded and J-beta primers. From the 5' RACE reads, TCRdb called clonotypes with MiXCR, one entry per CDR3 protein. This table holds approximately 2,000,000 distinct CDR3 sequences, approximately 40% found once. This sample was included in a study of blood T cells in healthy people across ages. Study conclusions and caveats: PBMCs that were unsorted prevented a conclusive naive versus antigen-experienced comparison.

The rearrangement joins TRBV11-2 to TRBJ2-1; D may be TRBD2 (6 bases). The sequence was collected from a human donor in good health. Material: blood. The CDR3 DNA reads as TGTGCCAGCAGCTGGCGCGGGGACGGGGAGCAGTTCTTC. Its translation is CASSWRGDGEQFF.